Following are 11 T cell receptor beta chains from one sample sequenced in a study of cytomegalovirus exposure and HLA in healthy donors. Both 60 Vbeta primers and 13 Jbeta primers went into the PCR. Generated by immunoSEQ multiplex PCR, the TCRdb table keeps only in-frame clones and is missing some. The top ten hold approximately 10% of the sample, which has about 52,000 clones, more than 65% seen once. Material for sequencing was PBMCs. The receptors come from a woman aged 45 to 65 in good health and CMV-seronegative.

V gene TRBV27 combines with J gene TRBJ1-4; D ambiguous. CDR3 length equals 14 residues. V lost 2 bases, J lost 4 bases, and 8 bases lay in between. The germline gives CDR1 MNHEY, CDR2 SMNVEV (reference sequence). The CDR3 bases are TGTGCCAGCAGTTTAGGCGGGATTAATGAAAAACTGTTTTTT. Protein: CASSLGGINEKLFF.

The genes are TRBV5-4 and TRBJ1-1; perhaps TRBD1 as D (5 bases). Trimming pared 7 bases from V and 5 bases from J, leaving 15 bases between. The CDR3 length is 13 residues. Per germline, CDR1 SGHNT and CDR2 YYREEE (reference sequence). In nucleotides, the CDR3 is TGTGCCAGCCTTCTGTGGGGCGGAACTGAAGCTTTCTTT. This codes for CASLLWGGTEAFF.

This rearrangement joins TRBV18 to TRBJ1-1, with D unclear. Germline lookup yields CDR1 KGHSH and CDR2 LQKENI. This CDR3 is 18 amino acids long. Trimming cost V 3 bases and J 4 bases, with 24 bases left between them. The CDR3 sequence: CASSPWSQRGNEFTEAFF. CDR3 nucleotides: TGTGCCAGCTCACCCTGGTCTCAGAGAGGGAATGAATTCACTGAAGCTTTCTTT.

This clone occurred a few times. This chain connects TRBV6-5 to TRBJ1-1; 8 nucleotides align to TRBD1. CDR1 and CDR2 (germline): MNHEY, SVGAGI. CDR3 length equals 16 residues. V lost 0 bases, J lost 5 bases, and 8 bases stayed unmatched. The CDR3: CASSYSAGGARTEAFF. The CDR3 region has the DNA TGTGCCAGCAGTTACTCGGCAGGGGGCGCGAGGACTGAAGCTTTCTTT.

The chain carries TRBV19 and TRBJ1-4, with a tentative D call TRBD1 (6 bases). Trimming stripped 9 bases from V and 0 bases from J, with 20 bases between. CDR3 size: 17 residues. CDR1 is LNHDA, CDR2 SQIVND, per germline (reference sequence). CDR3 nucleotide sequence: TGTGCCAGCGAGGACAGTATCGCCCCCGCAACTAATGAAAAACTGTTTTTT. This translates into CASEDSIAPATNEKLFF.

Turning to this clone: Other DNA sequences within the sample encode an identical CDR3. The V call is TRBV6-1, the J call TRBJ1-2; 9 bases match TRBD1. The length of the CDR3 is 15 residues. Unmatched junction bases numbered 7, after V lost 4 bases and J lost 4 bases. CDR1 MNHNS and CDR2 SASEGT come from the germline V gene. The CDR3 sequence: CASSGRTGVVYGYTF. In DNA form, the CDR3 reads TGTGCCAGCAGTGGCCGGACAGGGGTGGTCTATGGCTACACCTTC.

The chain employs TRBV10-2 and TRBJ2-2, with a possible D match to TRBD1 (6 bases). The germline V gene has CDR1 WSHSY and CDR2 SAAADI. Trimming removed 2 bases at V and 0 bases at J, with 13 bases between. The CDR3 length is 17 residues. CDR3 loop: CASSEGGGYTNTGELFF. DNA of the CDR3: TGCGCCAGCAGTGAGGGGGGCGGTTATACGAACACCGGGGAGCTGTTTTTT.

This chain connects TRBV27 to TRBJ1-2; TRBD1 matches 12 bases. The germline CDR1 and CDR2 sequences are MNHEY and SMNVEV (reference sequence). The junction had 6 bases not matched to a gene; V was cut back by 3 bases and J by 7 bases. This CDR3 comprises 15 residues. CDR3 nucleotide sequence: TGTGCCAGCAGTTTTGGGGACAGGGGGCAGGTTGGCTACACCTTC. Translation: CASSFGDRGQVGYTF.

This rearrangement joins TRBV6-5 to TRBJ2-3, with 7 bases fitting TRBD1. This CDR3 comprises 15 residues. The V and J ends lost 0 bases and 7 bases, in that order; junction bases with no gene match: 7. Germline CDR1 and CDR2: MNHEY and SVGAGI. The CDR3: CASSYSLTGQYTQYF. CDR3 nucleotide sequence: TGTGCCAGCAGTTACTCCCTAACGGGACAGTATACGCAGTATTTT.

The V and J genes are TRBV6-5 and TRBJ1-5; D gene unclear. The CDR3 loop spans 14 amino acids. Looked up from germline, CDR1 is MNHEY and CDR2 is SVGAGI. V lost 2 bases, J lost 5 bases, and 10 bases lay in between. The CDR3 bases are TGTGCCAGCAGTTACAGTGGCCTGGATCAGCCCCAGCATTTT. Its protein product is CASSYSGLDQPQHF.

The chain combines TRBV6-1 with TRBJ1-3; no definite D call. V shed 2 bases and J shed 1 base, with 15 bases lying between them. The CDR3 is 17 amino acids. Per germline, CDR1 MNHNS and CDR2 SASEGT. CDR3 nucleotide sequence: TGTGCCAGCAGTGAATGGGAGGCCCGGGTTTCTGGAAACACCATATATTTT. This sequence encodes CASSEWEARVSGNTIYF.